Presented here are 9 T cell receptor beta chains from one specimen sequenced in a study of blood T cell repertoires in COVID-19. Clones were sequenced by immunoSEQ multiplex PCR, and TCRdb holds only the in-frame ones, with some missing. The data contain roughly 290,000 clones, 80% to 90% of them singletons. The sequenced sample consisted of peripheral blood. These receptors were obtained from a woman between 50 and 59 years old who had recovered from COVID-19.

This clone was detected a few times. V and J are TRBV3-1 (or the pseudogene TRBV3-2) and TRBJ2-7; no firm D call. The CDR3 has 12 residues. The germline V and J ends were trimmed by 3 bases and 7 bases, with 10 bases remaining between them. CDR1 and CDR2 from the germline V gene are LGHDT and YNNKEL (reference sequence). CDR3 coding DNA: TGTGCCAGCAGCCATTTCAGGTCTGAGCAGTACTTC. As protein: CASSHFRSEQYF.

The rearrangement links TRBV15 to TRBJ2-3; 12 bases align to TRBD2. Germline-derived CDR1 and CDR2 are LNHNV and YYDKDF (reference sequence). V dropped 1 base and J dropped 2; count of bases not matched to a gene: 1. This CDR3 contains 16 residues. CDR3 sequence reads: CATSRASGRATDTQYF. In DNA, the CDR3 is TGTGCCACCAGCAGAGCTAGCGGGAGGGCCACAGATACGCAGTATTTT.

This clone was counted a few times. This rearrangement joins TRBV6-5 to TRBJ1-2, with D possibly matching TRBD1 (5 bases). The germline V and J ends were trimmed by 10 bases and 1 base, with 10 bases remaining between them. The CDR3 has 12 residues. The germline V gene has CDR1 MNHEY and CDR2 SVGAGI. Here the CDR3 DNA reads TGTGCCACACGACAGAATAACTATGGCTACACCTTC. Translation gives CATRQNNYGYTF.

This clone occurred once. The chain joins TRBV7-2 to TRBJ2-5; 8 bases map to TRBD2. The junction had 8 bases not matched to a gene; V was cut back by 4 bases and J by 4 bases. The CDR3 runs to 15 residues. Germline CDR1 and CDR2: SGHTA and FQGNSA. The CDR3 spells CASSSQIAGIETQYF. The CDR3 nucleotides read TGTGCCAGCAGCTCACAGATAGCGGGGATAGAGACCCAGTACTTC.

The chain recombines TRBV6-4 with TRBJ1-6, with D maybe TRBD1 (5 bases). This CDR3 is 12 amino acids long. CDR1 and CDR2 from the germline V gene are MRHNA and SNTAGT. The V gene lost 11 bases and the J gene lost 6 bases, with 11 bases spanning the gap. The CDR3 bases are TGTGCCGTCTACAGGATTAATTCACCCCTCCACTTT. This codes for CAVYRINSPLHF.

V and J are TRBV24-1 and TRBJ2-3, with D perhaps matching TRBD1 (6 bases). The V end lost 1 base, the J end lost 4 bases, and 23 bases lay between the germline ends. Germline V lookup: CDR1 KGHDR, CDR2 SFDVKD. The CDR3 is 19 amino acids. The CDR3 region is CATSDFAPIRGTAPDTQYF. The CDR3 DNA follows: TGTGCCACCAGTGATTTCGCCCCCATCAGGGGAACCGCCCCAGATACGCAGTATTTT.

The J gene is TRBJ2-7, the V gene TRBV28, with 9 bases fitting TRBD2. In germline, CDR1 is MDHEN, CDR2 SYDVKM. The junction had 12 bases not matched to a gene; V was cut back by 8 bases and J by 4 bases. This CDR3 has 15 residues. The CDR3 region has the DNA TGTGCCAGCGAGAGGGGCGGGAGGGCCAATTACGAGCAGTACTTC. Amino acid sequence: CASERGGRANYEQYF.

J is TRBJ1-3 and V is TRBV5-6; D call uncertain. The V gene's germline CDR1 is SGHDT and CDR2 YYEEEE. This CDR3 is 12 amino acids long. The V gene lost 3 bases and the J gene lost 8 bases, with 9 bases spanning the gap. This CDR3 is CASSSTTDTIYF. The CDR3 coding sequence is TGTGCCAGCAGCTCAACAACCGACACCATATATTTT.

This chain connects TRBV4-1 to TRBJ2-3, with 9 positions matching TRBD2. The CDR3 spans 14 residues. Trimming took 6 bases from V and 9 from J; bases not matched to a gene: 10. Per germline, CDR1 MGHRA and CDR2 YSYEKL. The CDR3 here is CASRSPPTSGTQYF. CDR3 DNA: TGCGCCAGCAGGAGCCCTCCGACTAGCGGAACGCAGTATTTT.